This T cell receptor (beta chain) was documented in a study of regulatory T cells in long-lasting Graves disease (dated by TCRdb to the early 2020s). Looking at the study overall: Persistent Graves' disease meant more than 5 years of antithyroid drug treatment with TSH receptor autoantibodies that stayed positive. A total of around 35 samples underwent TCR sequencing, from about 13 patients with persistent Graves' disease and approximately 20 patients with newly diagnosed Graves' disease. The study took place in China and was registered as a clinical trial. In the clinical cohort, patients with persistent Graves' disease had used antithyroid drugs for an average of around ten years. Persistent Graves' disease patients were compared with newly diagnosed Graves' disease patients by peripheral blood TCR sequencing and RNA sequencing.

The library was made by multiplex PCR. Sequencing relied on an Illumina HiSeq 4000. To build TCR beta libraries, CDR3 regions were amplified by Arm-PCR using iRepertoire HTBI primers. Before sequencing, the PCR products underwent gel purification. As for how the authors treated the data: Gene usage analysis of CDR3 amino acid clonotypes used the 60 to 75 TRBV and more than 13 TRBJ segments found across samples. Filtered high-quality paired reads were merged into contigs using COPE and FqMerger. Contigs were aligned with BLAST to IMGT TRBV, TRBD and TRBJ reference genes, and CDR3 was defined per IMGT. Clonotypes above 0.1% frequency were classified as highly expanded clones. Repertoire diversity was measured by Shannon entropy, and V-J evenness by the Gini coefficient. A clonotype found in more than one individual was treated as public. Using fastp at Q25 and MiXCR, TCRdb reprocessed the public reads and kept productive beta chains. Identical CDR3 proteins give one entry, which carries the most common genes and DNA. The authors' filters were not applied to this entry. The sample has 360,000 or so distinct CDR3 sequences on record, roughly 25% of them singletons. Around 30% of the sample lies in the top ten.

This clonotype was detected ten times or more. No cognate antigen has been identified for it. No base qualities exist here, and no much larger clone lies one base off it. Results the study describes overall, beyond this receptor: As a limitation, the authors acknowledged that the small sample size may reduce accuracy. More public clonotypes were shared among persistent patients (roughly 3,000) than among newly diagnosed patients (roughly 960). Only the TCR beta chain was sequenced and analyzed. Lower TCR Shannon entropy and fewer highly expanded clones were observed in persistent Graves' disease patients than in newly diagnosed patients, which suggested clonal expansion. The study examined only peripheral blood because the primary lesion, thyroid tissue, could not be accessed. Preferential use of TRBV28, TRBJ1-2 and TRBJ2-5 was observed in persistent disease, whereas TRBV20-1 and TRBJ2-1 were favored in newly diagnosed disease.

Compared with germline, V lacks 3 bases and J lacks 3 bases; bases without a gene match: 10. There are 16 amino acids in the CDR3, from cysteine to phenylalanine inclusive. Only the CDR3 part of the read is kept: 48 bases, read in frame from the first base. For CDR1 and CDR2, the germline V gene lists MDHEN and SYDVKM. The time point label here, explained by the study, means: persistent/refractory GD, antithyroid drugs over 5 years with positive TRAb. For both TCR sequencing and RNA sequencing, RNA was extracted from PBMCs using TRIzol. The diagnosis of Graves' disease followed American Thyroid Association guidelines. The patients came from an endocrinology department in Xi'an, China. From each patient, around 8.3 milliliters of peripheral blood was collected into an EDTA anticoagulant tube. PBMCs were isolated by Ficoll Paque Plus density gradient separation without further T cell sorting. An Agilent 2100 Bioanalyzer and agarose gel were used to assess RNA quality, and a NanoDrop 2000 was used to measure RNA concentration.

Recombination connected TRBV28 to TRBJ2-7, with TRBD1 matching 8 junction bases. The sequencing here drew on peripheral blood mononuclear cells (PBMCs), taken when the disease was refractory, from a patient treated with antithyroid drugs. This sequence was found in a woman between 40 and 50 years old with Graves disease. Donor details come from another sample of the same person, matched by shared clones. The CDR3 loop reads CASSFSRVTGVYEQYF. Read as DNA, the sequence is TGTGCCAGCAGTTTTTCCCGTGTGACAGGGGTCTACGAGCAGTACTTC.